What follows are 14 T cell receptor beta chains derived from one specimen sequenced in a study of T cell responses to AZD1222 COVID-19 vaccine. TCRdb's copy holds only in-frame clones and misses some; the assay was immunoSEQ multiplex PCR. This repertoire shows around 120,000 clones, 92% found once; its top ten account for roughly 1.1%. Sequencing was performed on peripheral blood, taken 28 days after the second AZD1222 dose. The source is an adult who received the AZD1222 COVID-19 vaccine.

This clone was recorded only once. J is TRBJ1-5 and V is TRBV29-1; TRBD1 agrees at 10 bases. The CDR3 has 12 amino acids. CDR1 and CDR2 (germline): SQVTM, ANQGSEA. CDR3 residues: CAAGQGDQPQHF. In DNA form, the CDR3 reads TGCGCGGCCGGACAGGGGGATCAGCCCCAGCATTTT.

This chain joins TRBV11-3 and TRBJ1-1; D is possibly TRBD1 (5 bases). This CDR3 is built from 15 residues. V shed 5 bases and J shed 8 bases, with 21 bases lying between them. In germline, CDR1 is SGHNT, CDR2 YENEEA. The DNA for the CDR3 is TGTGCCAGCAGCGGGAGACAGCAGGGAAATTTAGAAGCTTTCTTT. It yields the protein CASSGRQQGNLEAFF.

The gene calls are TRBV19 and TRBJ2-2, with D possibly TRBD1 on 6 matching bases. This CDR3 is 15 amino acids long. The V gene's germline CDR1 is LNHDA and CDR2 SQIVND (reference sequence). V was cut by 5 bases and J by 6 bases, with 16 bases left in between. The CDR3 region has the DNA TGTGCCAGTAGTTCAACAGGGTTAATCGCCGGGGAGCTGTTTTTT. Its protein is CASSSTGLIAGELFF. Looking up the rest from reference TRBV19 and TRBJ2-2 gives the full variable domain: DGGITQSPKYLFRKEGQNVTLSCEQNLNHDAMYWYRQDPGQGLRLIYYSQIVNDFQKGDIAEGYSVSREKKESFPLTVTSAQKNPTAFYLCASSSTGLIAGELFFGEGSRLTVL.

This clone occurred once. The V gene is TRBV7-2, the J gene TRBJ2-1; D may match TRBD1 or TRBD2 (6 bases each). The V and J ends lost 5 bases and 10 bases respectively, with 18 bases between them. CDR1 and CDR2 from the germline V gene are SGHTA and FQGNSA. CDR3 length: 14 amino acids. CDR3 in amino acids: CASSRLPGAKEQFF. In DNA, the CDR3 is TGTGCCAGCAGCCGGCTTCCGGGGGCGAAAGAGCAGTTCTTC.

This clone was seen a handful of times. The chain employs TRBV3-1 (or the pseudogene TRBV3-2) and TRBJ2-2, with TRBD1 as a possible D gene (6 bases). Per germline, CDR1 LGHDT and CDR2 YNNKEL (reference sequence). This CDR3 has 15 amino acids. V lost 3 bases and J 0 bases, leaving 8 bases between the germline ends. The CDR3 sequence is CASSHGQSNTGELFF. DNA of the CDR3: TGTGCCAGCAGCCACGGACAGTCGAACACCGGGGAGCTGTTTTTT.

J is TRBJ1-6 and V is TRBV7-2; 8 bases align to TRBD1. Trimming at V came to 3 bases and at J to 7 bases, leaving 8 bases not matched to a gene. CDR1 SGHTA and CDR2 FQGNSA come from the germline V gene. The CDR3 is 16 amino acids. The CDR3 DNA follows: TGTGCCAGCAGCTTCACGTGGACAGGGAACAATTCACCCCTCCACTTT. This sequence encodes CASSFTWTGNNSPLHF.

This chain uses TRBV18 with TRBJ2-2; 13 nucleotides agree with TRBD2. Germline values: CDR1 KGHSH, CDR2 LQKENI. The CDR3 loop spans 17 amino acids. Trimming cost V 3 bases and J 4 bases; bases outside gene matches: 5. CDR3 DNA: TGTGCCAGCTCACCTTACGGACTAGCGGGGGTCACCGGGGAGCTGTTTTTT. Translated, it gives CASSPYGLAGVTGELFF.

This chain links TRBV4-3 with TRBJ1-2; D is unresolved. With 0 bases removed from V and 2 bases from J, the gap between germline ends came to 10 bases. The CDR3 length is 15 residues. Germline loops: CDR1 LGHNA, CDR2 YSLEER. The CDR3 nucleotides read TGCGCCAGCAGCCAAGATATCTACAGAAACTATGGCTACACCTTC. Translation gives CASSQDIYRNYGYTF.

The V and J genes are TRBV18 and TRBJ1-4; D gene ambiguous. The V and J ends lost 1 base and 3 bases respectively, with 6 bases between them. Germline CDR1 is KGHSH and CDR2 is LQKENI. The CDR3 has 14 residues. CDR3 nucleotide sequence: TGTGCCAGCTCACCACGGTCGGCTAATGAAAAACTGTTTTTT. It translates to CASSPRSANEKLFF.

The CDR3 DNA reads TGTGCCAGCAGCTTAACGAATGGGTACGAGCAGTACTTC. Amino acids: CASSLTNGYEQYF. The J gene is TRBJ2-7, the V gene TRBV7-3, with D hard to call. V was pared by 0 bases and J by 4 bases, with 7 bases between. Germline V gene data show CDR1 as SGHTA and CDR2 as FQGTGA. The CDR3 covers 13 residues.

Only a few counts were recorded for this clone. The chain couples TRBV18 to TRBJ2-3; no reliable D call. V was trimmed by 3 bases and J by 0 bases, leaving 13 bases between them. The CDR3 has 16 amino acids. Germline-derived CDR1 and CDR2 are KGHSH and LQKENI. The CDR3 here is CASSPWRTSSTDTQYF. In DNA, the CDR3 is TGTGCCAGCTCACCTTGGCGGACCTCTAGCACAGATACGCAGTATTTT.

This chain joins TRBV6-5 and TRBJ1-1, with a possible D match to TRBD1 (5 bases). Trimming took off 4 bases at V and 5 bases at J, with 11 bases between the two ends. Germline loops: CDR1 MNHEY, CDR2 SVGAGI. The CDR3 consists of 13 residues. In DNA, the CDR3 is TGTGCCAGCAGTTTGACAGTGGGGACTGAAGCTTTCTTT. Its translation is CASSLTVGTEAFF.

The chain employs TRBV9 and TRBJ2-1; D may be TRBD1 (6 bases). Between the trimmed V and J ends, which lost 3 bases and 0 bases, there was a span of 10 bases. In germline, CDR1 is SGDLS, CDR2 YYNGEE. The CDR3 has 15 amino acids. The CDR3 DNA is TGTGCCAGCAGCGCCACAGGGAGCTCCTACAATGAGCAGTTCTTC. Translating gives CASSATGSSYNEQFF.

This chain uses TRBV7-3 with TRBJ1-2; possible D gene TRBD1, 5 bases. Germline loops: CDR1 SGHTA, CDR2 FQGTGA. CDR3 length equals 15 residues. Trimming pared 2 bases from V and 0 bases from J, leaving 10 bases between. The chain's CDR3 is CASSLRAGPNYGYTF. As DNA, the CDR3 is TGTGCCAGCAGCTTACGGGCAGGGCCTAACTATGGCTACACCTTC.